Presented here are 17 T cell receptor beta chains from one specimen sequenced in a study of T cell responses to AZD1222 COVID-19 vaccine. The data were produced by immunoSEQ multiplex PCR, yet TCRdb's version contains in-frame clones alone and is incomplete. The sample consists of roughly 120,000 clones, about 90% of them appearing once. Sequences were derived from peripheral blood, sampled on day 0 of AZD1222 vaccination. These receptors came from an adult in good health.

The chain uses TRBV27 and TRBJ2-2; no firm D call. This CDR3 region has 12 residues. Germline V gene lookup returns CDR1 MNHEY and CDR2 SMNVEV (reference sequence). V was pared by 3 bases and J by 6 bases, with 5 bases between. The CDR3, as DNA: TGTGCCAGCAGTTTTGTTTCCGGGGAGCTGTTTTTT. Residues: CASSFVSGELFF.

The V and J genes are TRBV30 and TRBJ2-1, with D possibly TRBD2 on 6 matching bases. The V end was cut by 4 bases, the J end by 6 bases, with 10 bases between. Germline CDR1 and CDR2: GTSNPN and SVGIG (reference sequence). The CDR3 covers 12 residues. The CDR3 bases are TGTGCCTGGAAAGGACTACTCAATGAGCAGTTCTTC. Translated: CAWKGLLNEQFF.

The chain employs TRBV9 and TRBJ1-6; D is uncertain. The CDR3 spans 13 residues. The germline CDR1 and CDR2 sequences are SGDLS and YYNGEE. V lost 6 bases and J 6 bases, leaving 10 bases between the germline ends. This chain's CDR3 is CASNEEINSPLHF. Here the CDR3 DNA reads TGTGCCAGCAATGAAGAGATTAATTCACCCCTCCACTTT.

The chain recombines TRBV27 with TRBJ2-4, with a weak D call TRBD2 (5 bases). Trimming removed 10 bases from V and 1 base from J, with 17 bases in between. Germline V gene data show CDR1 as MNHEY and CDR2 as SMNVEV (reference sequence). CDR3 length equals 15 residues. As DNA, the CDR3 is TGTGCCACCATCGGTGGGAGAGGCGCCAAAAACATTCAGTACTTC. This codes for CATIGGRGAKNIQYF.

V usage is TRBV30 and J usage is TRBJ1-1; D might be TRBD1 (5 bases). Germline CDR1 is GTSNPN and CDR2 is SVGIG (reference sequence). Trimming removed 2 bases from V and 5 bases from J, with 21 bases in between. CDR3 length: 16 amino acids. The CDR3 DNA reads as TGTGCCTGGAGTCCCAACGATTGGGGGGAGCGGACTGAAGCTTTCTTT. Translating it yields CAWSPNDWGERTEAFF. The variable domain in full, with the rest retrieved from reference TRBV30 and TRBJ1-1, is SQTIHQWPATLVQPVGSPLSLECTVEGTSNPNLYWYRQAAGRGLQLLFYSVGIGQISSEVPQNLSASRPQDRQFILSSKKLLLSDSGFYLCAWSPNDWGERTEAFFGQGTRLTVV.

V and J are TRBV9 and TRBJ2-3, with 7 nucleotides matching TRBD2. This CDR3 is 18 amino acids long. The ends lost 2 bases at V and 0 bases at J; junction bases unmatched: 12. Germline lookup yields CDR1 SGDLS and CDR2 YYNGEE. CDR3 protein: CASSVRSGTGGSTDTQYF. The CDR3 nucleotides are TGTGCCAGCAGCGTTCGGAGTGGCACCGGGGGGAGCACAGATACGCAGTATTTT.

The table lists this clone with a few counts. V and J are TRBV7-8 and TRBJ1-3, with unresolved D. The length of the CDR3 is 14 residues. Germline V gene data show CDR1 as SGHVS and CDR2 as FQNEAQ. V was clipped by 0 bases and J by 4 bases, with 7 bases between them. CDR3 sequence: CASSLALKGNTIYF. As DNA, the CDR3 is TGTGCCAGCAGCTTAGCGCTAAAGGGAAACACCATATATTTT.

The chain carries TRBV5-1 and TRBJ1-1, with TRBD1 identical over 7 bases. CDR3 length equals 15 residues. With V trimmed by 4 bases and J by 3 bases, 9 bases remained unmatched. CDR1 and CDR2 (germline): SGHRS, YFSETQ. CDR3 amino acids: CASSGRAGGDTEAFF. The DNA of the CDR3 is TGCGCCAGCAGCGGGAGGGCAGGGGGTGACACTGAAGCTTTCTTT.

This sequence joins TRBV6-5 and TRBJ1-6; tentatively, D is TRBD1 (5 bases). V lost 2 bases and J 8 bases, leaving 7 bases between the germline ends. The CDR3 is made up of 13 amino acids. CDR1 and CDR2 from the germline V gene are MNHEY and SVGAGI. CDR3 in DNA: TGTGCCAGCAGTTACGGGACCGATTCACCCCTCCACTTT. The encoded protein is CASSYGTDSPLHF.

The J gene is TRBJ1-2, the V gene TRBV9; D gene uncertain. V was cut by 3 bases and J by 8 bases, with 17 bases left in between. The CDR3 has 14 amino acids. Germline lookup yields CDR1 SGDLS and CDR2 YYNGEE. Here the CDR3 DNA reads TGTGCCAGCAGCGCTAATCGTAGGTTAGAAGGCTACACCTTC. Protein product: CASSANRRLEGYTF.

In this sample, this clone turned up a few times. V is TRBV16 and J is TRBJ2-2; D gene ambiguous. Germline V gene lookup returns CDR1 KGHSY and CDR2 FQNENV. Trimming removed 0 bases from V and 5 bases from J, with 10 bases in between. The CDR3 is 15 amino acids. In DNA form, the CDR3 reads TGTGCCAGCAGCCAATCTGGATATACTACCGGGGAGCTGTTTTTT. It specifies CASSQSGYTTGELFF.

The count of this clone is one. V usage is TRBV6-5 and J usage is TRBJ1-2; 7 bases fit TRBD1. The CDR3 length is 15 residues. V shed 6 bases, J shed 6 bases, and the junction held 13 bases outside the gene matches. Per the germline V gene, CDR1 is MNHEY and CDR2 is SVGAGI. CDR3 bases: TGTGCCAGCAGCCGACAGGGTGGAGGCGAAAATGGCTACACCTTC. Encoded protein: CASSRQGGGENGYTF.

This clone was seen a handful of times. The chain is built from TRBV7-2 and TRBJ1-1, with D perhaps TRBD1 (6 bases). Trimming stripped 6 bases from V and 11 bases from J, with 22 bases between. Germline values: CDR1 SGHTA, CDR2 FQGNSA. The CDR3 spans 14 residues. The CDR3, as DNA: TGTGCCAGCAGATTCCCCACAGGGAAGGGCGACGCTTTCTTT. Translated: CASRFPTGKGDAFF.

This chain connects TRBV29-1 to TRBJ2-7, with D maybe TRBD2 (6 bases). Germline V gene lookup returns CDR1 SQVTM and CDR2 ANQGSEA. The V end was cut by 2 bases, the J end by 0 bases, with 17 bases between. The CDR3 covers 16 residues. CDR3 DNA sequence: TGCAGCGTTGAATTTGTATCGGTCGGGAGCTCCTACGAGCAGTACTTC. As protein: CSVEFVSVGSSYEQYF.

This rearrangement joins TRBV29-1 to TRBJ2-7; 8 bases agree with TRBD1. The ends lost 6 bases at V and 2 bases at J; junction bases unmatched: 9. Germline lookup yields CDR1 SQVTM and CDR2 ANQGSEA. The CDR3 length is 14 residues. CDR3: CSVGQGAPPYEQYF. The CDR3 DNA sequence: TGCAGCGTCGGCCAGGGGGCGCCTCCCTACGAGCAGTACTTC.

The V gene is TRBV5-5, the J gene TRBJ2-7; D gene uncertain. The CDR3 loop spans 15 amino acids. V was clipped by 0 bases and J by 0 bases, with 10 bases between them. CDR1 and CDR2 (germline): SGHKS, YYEKEE (reference sequence). CDR3 in DNA: TGTGCCAGCAGCTTGGAAAGGACGTTCTCCTACGAGCAGTACTTC. The encoded protein is CASSLERTFSYEQYF. The whole variable domain, filled in from reference TRBV5-5 and TRBJ2-7, reads DAGVTQSPTHLIKTRGQQVTLRCSPISGHKSVSWYQQVLGQGPQFIFQYYEKEERGRGNFPDRFSARQFPNYSSELNVNALLLGDSALYLCASSLERTFSYEQYFGPGTRLTVT.

The J gene is TRBJ1-4, the V gene TRBV2, with 8 bases lining up with TRBD1. The CDR3 is 16 residues long. V was pared by 2 bases and J by 7 bases, with 9 bases of the junction left unmatched. CDR1 SNHLY and CDR2 FYNNEI come from the germline V gene. The CDR3, as DNA: TGTGCCAGCAGTGAAACCCTTGACAGGGGTAGTGAAAAACTGTTTTTT. Protein product: CASSETLDRGSEKLFF.